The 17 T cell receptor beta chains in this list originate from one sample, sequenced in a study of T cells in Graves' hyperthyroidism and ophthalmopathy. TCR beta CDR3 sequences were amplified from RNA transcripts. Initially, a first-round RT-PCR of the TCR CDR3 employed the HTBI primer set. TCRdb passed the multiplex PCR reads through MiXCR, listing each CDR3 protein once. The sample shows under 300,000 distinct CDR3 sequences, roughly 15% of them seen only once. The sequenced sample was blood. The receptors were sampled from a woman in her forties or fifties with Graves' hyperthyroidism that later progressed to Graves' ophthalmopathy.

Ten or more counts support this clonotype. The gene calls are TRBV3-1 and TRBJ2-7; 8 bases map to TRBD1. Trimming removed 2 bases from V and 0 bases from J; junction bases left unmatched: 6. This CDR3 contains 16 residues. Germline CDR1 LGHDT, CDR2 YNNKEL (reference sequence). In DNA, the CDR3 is TGTGCCAGCAGCCAAATGCGGACAGGGAACTCCTACGAGCAGTACTTC. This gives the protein CASSQMRTGNSYEQYF.

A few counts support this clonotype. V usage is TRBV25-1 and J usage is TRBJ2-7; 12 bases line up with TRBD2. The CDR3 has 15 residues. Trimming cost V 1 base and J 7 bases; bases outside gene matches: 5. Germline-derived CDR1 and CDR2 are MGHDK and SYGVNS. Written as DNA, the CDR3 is TGTGCCAGCAGTGAATTAGGTACTAGCGGGAGGGAGCAGTACTTC. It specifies CASSELGTSGREQYF.

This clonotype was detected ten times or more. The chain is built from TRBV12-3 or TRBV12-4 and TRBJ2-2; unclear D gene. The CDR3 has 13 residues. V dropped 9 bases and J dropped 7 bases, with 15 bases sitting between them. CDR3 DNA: TGTGCCAGTACTCCTCGGCCCAACGGGGAGCTGTTTTTT. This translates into CASTPRPNGELFF.

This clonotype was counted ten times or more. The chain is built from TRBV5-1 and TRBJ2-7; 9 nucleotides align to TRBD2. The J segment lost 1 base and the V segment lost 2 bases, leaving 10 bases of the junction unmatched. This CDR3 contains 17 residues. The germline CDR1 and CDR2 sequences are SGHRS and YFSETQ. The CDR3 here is CASSFPSGTVGSYEQYF. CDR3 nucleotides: TGCGCCAGCAGCTTTCCTAGCGGGACCGTCGGATCCTACGAGCAGTACTTC. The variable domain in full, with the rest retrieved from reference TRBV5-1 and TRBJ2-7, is KAGVTQTPRYLIKTRGQQVTLSCSPISGHRSVSWYQQTPGQGLQFLFEYFSETQRNKGNFPGRFSGRQFSNSRSEMNVSTLELGDSALYLCASSFPSGTVGSYEQYFGPGTRLTVT.

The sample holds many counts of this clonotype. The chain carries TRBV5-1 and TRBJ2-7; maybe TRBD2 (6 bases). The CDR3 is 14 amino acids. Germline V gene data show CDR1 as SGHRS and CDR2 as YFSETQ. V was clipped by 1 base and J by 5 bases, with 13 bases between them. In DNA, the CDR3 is TGCGCCAGCAGCTTGCGTACTAGCCAGGACGAGCAGTACTTC. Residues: CASSLRTSQDEQYF. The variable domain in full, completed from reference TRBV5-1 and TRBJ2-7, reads KAGVTQTPRYLIKTRGQQVTLSCSPISGHRSVSWYQQTPGQGLQFLFEYFSETQRNKGNFPGRFSGRQFSNSRSEMNVSTLELGDSALYLCASSLRTSQDEQYFGPGTRLTVT.

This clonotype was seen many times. CDR3 protein: CARRPGYKEGTEAFF. The CDR3 DNA follows: TGTGCCAGAAGACCGGGATATAAGGAGGGCACTGAAGCTTTCTTT. V gene TRBV12-3 or TRBV12-4 combines with J gene TRBJ1-1; D is ambiguous. There are 15 residues in the CDR3. The V and J ends lost 9 bases and 4 bases respectively, with 21 bases between them.

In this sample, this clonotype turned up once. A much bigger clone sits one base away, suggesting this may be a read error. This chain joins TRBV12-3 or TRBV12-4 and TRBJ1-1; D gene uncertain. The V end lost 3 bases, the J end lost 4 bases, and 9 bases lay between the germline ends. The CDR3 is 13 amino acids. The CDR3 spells CASSFGDPTEAFF. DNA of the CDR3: TGTGCCAGCAGTTTTGGGGATCCCACTGAAGCTTTCTTT.

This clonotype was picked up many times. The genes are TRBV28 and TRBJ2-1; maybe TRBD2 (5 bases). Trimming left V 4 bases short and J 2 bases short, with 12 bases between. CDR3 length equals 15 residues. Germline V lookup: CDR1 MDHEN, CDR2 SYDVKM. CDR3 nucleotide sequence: TGTGCCAGCAGTTACGGACTGGCAACCTACAATGAGCAGTTCTTC. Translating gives CASSYGLATYNEQFF.

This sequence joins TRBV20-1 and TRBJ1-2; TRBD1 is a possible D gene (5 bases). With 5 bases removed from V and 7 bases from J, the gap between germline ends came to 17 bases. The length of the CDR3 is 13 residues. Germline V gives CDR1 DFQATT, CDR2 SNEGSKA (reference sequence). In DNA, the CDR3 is TGCAGTGCTGTACCAGGGCAGGGCCGTGGCTACACCTTC. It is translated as CSAVPGQGRGYTF.

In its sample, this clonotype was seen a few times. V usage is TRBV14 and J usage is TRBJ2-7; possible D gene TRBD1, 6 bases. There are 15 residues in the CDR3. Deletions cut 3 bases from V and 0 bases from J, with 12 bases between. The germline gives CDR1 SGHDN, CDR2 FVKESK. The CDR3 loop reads CASSQITDSSYEQYF. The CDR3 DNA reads TGTGCCAGCAGCCAGATTACGGACAGCTCCTACGAGCAGTACTTC. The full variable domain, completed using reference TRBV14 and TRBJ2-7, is EAGVTQFPSHSVIEKGQTVTLRCDPISGHDNLYWYRRVMGKEIKFLLHFVKESKQDESGMPNNRFLAERTGGTYSTLKVQPAELEDSGVYFCASSQITDSSYEQYFGPGTRLTVT.

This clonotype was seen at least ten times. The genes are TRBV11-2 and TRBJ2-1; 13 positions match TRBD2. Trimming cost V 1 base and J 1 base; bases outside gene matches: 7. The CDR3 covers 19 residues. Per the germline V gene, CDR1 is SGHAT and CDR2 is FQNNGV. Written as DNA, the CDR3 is TGTGCCAGCAGCTTAGGGACGGCACTAGCGGGAGGGTCCTACAATGAGCAGTTCTTC. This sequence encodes CASSLGTALAGGSYNEQFF.

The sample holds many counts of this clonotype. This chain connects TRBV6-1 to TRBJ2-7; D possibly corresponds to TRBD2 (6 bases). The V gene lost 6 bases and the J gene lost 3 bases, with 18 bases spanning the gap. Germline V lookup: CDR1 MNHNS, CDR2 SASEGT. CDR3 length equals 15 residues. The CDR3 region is CASSPPGREIYEQYF. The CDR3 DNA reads TGTGCCAGCAGCCCTCCAGGTCGGGAGATCTACGAGCAGTACTTC.

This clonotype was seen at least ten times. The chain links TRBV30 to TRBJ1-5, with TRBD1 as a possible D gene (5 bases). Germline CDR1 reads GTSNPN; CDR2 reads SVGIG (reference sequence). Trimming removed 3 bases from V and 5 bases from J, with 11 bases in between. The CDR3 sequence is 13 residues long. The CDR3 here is CAWSHRRDQPQHF. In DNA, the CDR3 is TGTGCCTGGAGCCACAGGAGGGATCAGCCCCAGCATTTT.

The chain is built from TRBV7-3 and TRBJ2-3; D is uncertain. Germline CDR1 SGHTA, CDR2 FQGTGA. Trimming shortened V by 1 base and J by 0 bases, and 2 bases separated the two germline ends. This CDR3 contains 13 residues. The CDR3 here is CASSLMSTDTQYF. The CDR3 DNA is TGTGCCAGCAGCTTAATGAGCACAGATACGCAGTATTTT.

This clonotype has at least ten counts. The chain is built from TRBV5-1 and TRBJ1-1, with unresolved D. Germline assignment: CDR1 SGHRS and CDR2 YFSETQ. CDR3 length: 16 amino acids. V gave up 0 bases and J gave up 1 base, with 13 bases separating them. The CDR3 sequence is CASSLEGIHGNTEAFF. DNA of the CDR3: TGCGCCAGCAGCTTGGAGGGTATTCATGGGAACACTGAAGCTTTCTTT.

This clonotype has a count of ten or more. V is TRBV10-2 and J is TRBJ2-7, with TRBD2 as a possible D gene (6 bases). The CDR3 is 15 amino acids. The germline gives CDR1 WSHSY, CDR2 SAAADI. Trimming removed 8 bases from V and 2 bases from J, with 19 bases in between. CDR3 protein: CASRFGEDVTYEQYF. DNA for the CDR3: TGCGCCAGCCGGTTCGGGGAGGATGTAACCTACGAGCAGTACTTC.

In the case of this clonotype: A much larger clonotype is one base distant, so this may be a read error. CDR3 in amino acids: CASRRTGDEQYF. The CDR3 DNA sequence: TGTGCCAGCAGGCGGACAGGGGACGAGCAGTACTTC. This chain uses TRBV28 with TRBJ2-7, with 9 positions matching TRBD1. The CDR3 length is 12 residues. The V and J ends lost 6 bases and 5 bases, in that order; junction bases with no gene match: 2. Germline V gene sequence: CDR1 MDHEN, CDR2 SYDVKM.